The clone carrying this TCR beta chain has only a few counts. TCRdb's table, derived via immunoSEQ multiplex PCR, lists solely in-frame clones and lacks some. The table has approximately 240,000 clones, about 80% seen once. CDR1 and CDR2 from the germline V gene are SNHLY and FYNNEI. The CDR3 is 15 amino acids. Germline trimming cut 1 base from V and 7 bases from J; bases unmatched to any gene: 3. The data stem from a study of blood T cell repertoires in COVID-19. The chain is built from TRBV2 and TRBJ2-1; 11 bases map to TRBD2. This receptor was identified in a woman aged 55 to 70 with acute or convalescent COVID-19. Material for sequencing was peripheral blood. The CDR3 DNA reads as TGTGCCAGCAGTGAAGTAGCGGGGGGGCTTAATGAGCAGTTCTTC. It codes for CASSEVAGGLNEQFF.